This T cell receptor (beta chain) was captured in a study of human T cells and chemical hapten exposure. Background on the study: An area of 2 cm by 2 to 2.5 cm on upper inner arm skin received 2% DPC for sensitization.

General observations from the study: The number of TCRs over 1 in 1000 frequency stayed unchanged after DPC.

This clonotype was picked up many times. Its antigen is undetermined. TCRdb re-called the RACE reads with MiXCR, one entry per CDR3 protein. The sample lists 84,000 or so distinct CDR3 sequences, about 11% occurring once. Time point noted: patch test 1, 2 weeks after DPC sensitization. Treatment in this sample: therapeutic diphenylcyclopropenone sensitization with weekly scalp DPC. Participating donors were patients with alopecia, aged 18 to 70 years, considered appropriate candidates for DPC. The source was whole blood, collected in connection with sensitization to the hapten diphenylcyclopropenone (DPC). The receptor's source is a man between 35 and 55 years old with alopecia areata. Some clones in this sample may be carry-over from other donors' samples.

The CDR3 DNA is TGTGCCAGCAGCTTAGCGCTGGCGGGGGACTACGAGCAGTACTTC. Translated: CASSLALAGDYEQYF. The V gene is TRBV7-2, the J gene TRBJ2-7; 7 nucleotides line up with TRBD2. Germline trimming cut 0 bases from V and 3 bases from J; bases unmatched to any gene: 5. Germline assignment: CDR1 SGHTA and CDR2 FQGNSA. The CDR3 extends over 15 amino acids.